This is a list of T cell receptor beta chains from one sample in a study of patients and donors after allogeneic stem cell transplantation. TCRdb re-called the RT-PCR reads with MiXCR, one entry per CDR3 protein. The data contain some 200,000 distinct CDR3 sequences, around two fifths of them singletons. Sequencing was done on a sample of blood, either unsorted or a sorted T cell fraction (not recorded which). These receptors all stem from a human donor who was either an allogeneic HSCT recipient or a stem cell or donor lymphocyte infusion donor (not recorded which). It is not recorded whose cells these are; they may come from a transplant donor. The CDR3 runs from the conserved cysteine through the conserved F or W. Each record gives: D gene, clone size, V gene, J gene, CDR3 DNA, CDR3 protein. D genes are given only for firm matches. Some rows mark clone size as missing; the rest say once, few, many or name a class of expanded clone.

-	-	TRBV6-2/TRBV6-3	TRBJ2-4	TGTGCCAGCAGCCTTGGCCCGTTCCTAGAAAACGAAAACATTCAGTACTTC	CASSLGPFLENENIQYF
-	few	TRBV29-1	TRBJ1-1	TGCAGCGTACTGGACTCGGGCGACACTGAAGCTTTCTTT	CSVLDSGDTEAFF
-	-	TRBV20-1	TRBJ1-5	TGCAGTGCCGCTCCTCACTCTGGCCGCAATCAGCCCCAGCATTTT	CSAAPHSGRNQPQHF
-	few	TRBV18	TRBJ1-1	TGTGCCAGCTCACCACGGATGAACACTGAAGCTTTCTTT	CASSPRMNTEAFF
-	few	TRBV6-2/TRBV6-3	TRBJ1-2	TGTGCCAGCAATCCCTGGTCGGGGTTGGACTATGGCTACACCTTC	CASNPWSGLDYGYTF
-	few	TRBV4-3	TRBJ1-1	TGCGCCAGCAGCCAAGACGGGGGGCCGGGCACTGAAGCTTTCTTT	CASSQDGGPGTEAFF
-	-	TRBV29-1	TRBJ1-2	TGCAGCGTTGAGATGGCTGGCTACACCTTC	CSVEMAGYTF
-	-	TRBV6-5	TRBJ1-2	TGTGCCAGCAGTTACTCGACGGCCCACGGCACAGGGACCTATGGCTACACCTTC	CASSYSTAHGTGTYGYTF
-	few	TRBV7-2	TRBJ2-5	TGTGCCAGCAGCTTAGGTCACGCCGGGGTGGGAGAGACCCAGTACTTC	CASSLGHAGVGETQYF
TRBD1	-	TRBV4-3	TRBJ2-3	TGCGCCAGCAGCCAAGGGACAGGGGTGAGCACAGATACGCAGTATTTT	CASSQGTGVSTDTQYF
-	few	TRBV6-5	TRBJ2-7	TGTGCCAGCATGCCCTTCTTGGGGGTGGTGTCCTACGAGCAGTACTTC	CASMPFLGVVSYEQYF
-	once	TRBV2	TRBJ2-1	TGTGCCAGCGCACCCCGGGACTCCGAATCCTATTACAATGAGCAGTTCTTC	CASAPRDSESYYNEQFF
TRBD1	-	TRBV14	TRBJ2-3	TGTGCCAGCAGCCAAGTGTGGGTGCCAACCGGACAGGGATACACAGATACGCAGTATTTT	CASSQVWVPTGQGYTDTQYF
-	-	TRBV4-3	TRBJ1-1	TGCGCCAGCAGCCAAGAGGGTTTTCCGCCGAGGACTGAAGCTTTCTTT	CASSQEGFPPRTEAFF
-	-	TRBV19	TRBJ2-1	TGTGCCAGTAGTATTTTTTCTAGCAGAACCTCCTACAATGAGCAGTTCTTC	CASSIFSSRTSYNEQFF
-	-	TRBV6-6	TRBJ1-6	TGTGCCAGCAGTTACCCTGGGAAGGGGTGGGAGAATTCACCCCTCCACTTT	CASSYPGKGWENSPLHF
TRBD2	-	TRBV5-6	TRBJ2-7	TGTGCCAGCAGCTTGGGAAGCGGGATAGCGGGAGTCTACGAGCAGTACTTC	CASSLGSGIAGVYEQYF
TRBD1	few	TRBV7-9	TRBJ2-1	TGTGCCAGCAGCTCCCCCGGGACAGGGGCCTACAATGAGCAGTTCTTC	CASSSPGTGAYNEQFF
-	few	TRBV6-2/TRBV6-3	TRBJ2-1	TGTGCCGGAGGGAGCCTAGGAGTTGGTGAGCAGTTCTTC	CAGGSLGVGEQFF
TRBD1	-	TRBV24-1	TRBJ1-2	TGTGCCACCAGTGATCCCTCGCGGACAGGTGACTATGGCTACACCTTC	CATSDPSRTGDYGYTF
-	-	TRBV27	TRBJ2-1	TGTGCCAGCAGTTTATTGAGCGGTGGGCCCCAGTTCTTC	CASSLLSGGPQFF
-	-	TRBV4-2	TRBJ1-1	TGTGCCAGCAGCCAAGATTGGGGACGGGTGAACACTGAAGCTTTCTTT	CASSQDWGRVNTEAFF
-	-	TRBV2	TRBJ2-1	TGTGCCACCGAGGGACGATTCTCCTACAATGAGCAGTTCTTC	CATEGRFSYNEQFF
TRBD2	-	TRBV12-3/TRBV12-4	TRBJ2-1	TGTGCCAGCAGTCAGCGGGAGGGCCGATGGAATGAGCAGTTCTTC	CASSQREGRWNEQFF
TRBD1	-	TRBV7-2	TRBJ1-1	TGTGCCAGCAGCTTAGGGGACAGGGAAGGGAACACTGAAGCTTTCTTT	CASSLGDREGNTEAFF
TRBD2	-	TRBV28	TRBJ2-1	TGTGCCAGCAACAGGCTAGCGGGTTATGAGCAGTTCTTC	CASNRLAGYEQFF
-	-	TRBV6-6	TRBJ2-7	TGTGCCAGCAGTTACTCCAGGGGCCAAAGCTCCTACGAGCAGTACTTC	CASSYSRGQSSYEQYF
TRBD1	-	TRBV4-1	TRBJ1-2	TGCGCCAGCAGCCAAGAAGACAGGGGAAACTATGGCTACACCTTC	CASSQEDRGNYGYTF
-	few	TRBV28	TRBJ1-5	TGTGCCAGCAGTTTAAAGTCAGTCTATCAGCCCCAGCATTTT	CASSLKSVYQPQHF
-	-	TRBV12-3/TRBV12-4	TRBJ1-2	TGTGCCAGCAGTTTAACGTACCCCAACTATGGCTACACCTTC	CASSLTYPNYGYTF
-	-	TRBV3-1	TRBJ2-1	TGTGCCAGCAATTTCGCCGGGGCGGCTTACAATGAGCAGTTCTTC	CASNFAGAAYNEQFF
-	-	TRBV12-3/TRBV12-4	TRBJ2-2	TGTGCCAGCCCGACGGAAATCGGGACTGACACCGGGGAGCTGTTTTTT	CASPTEIGTDTGELFF
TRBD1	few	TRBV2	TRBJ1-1	TGTGCCAGCAGGGGACAGGTTTTCGAAGCTTTCTTT	CASRGQVFEAFF
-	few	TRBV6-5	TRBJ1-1	TGTGCCAGCAGTTACCGAACAGGGAGTACTGAAGCTTTCTTT	CASSYRTGSTEAFF
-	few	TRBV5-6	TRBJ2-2	TGTGCCAGCAGCTTGAGGTTGTCGGGGGCGCATCGGGAGCTGTTTTTT	CASSLRLSGAHRELFF